These T cell receptor beta chains were read from a single sample in a study of blood T cell repertoires in COVID-19. The protocol was immunoSEQ multiplex PCR, while the TCRdb copy is restricted to in-frame clones and leaves out a portion. The table lists a few hundred thousand clones, about 87% of them singletons. The sequenced sample was PBMCs or T cells enriched from blood (not recorded which). The origin of the receptors is a man aged 30-40 years who had recovered from COVID-19. The CDR3 runs from the conserved cysteine through the conserved F or W. A D gene is named only where the DNA matches it firmly. Clone size is stated in some rows and not others, as once, few, many or a class when expanded.

v_gene	abundance	j_gene	d_gene	CDR3nt	CDR3aa
TRBV10-3	.	TRBJ1-6	.	TGTGCCATCAGTGATCAGTTAGAGGGCTCACCCCTCCACTTT	CAISDQLEGSPLHF
TRBV19	.	TRBJ1-2	TRBD1	TGTGCCAGCGTAGCGACAGGGGGAAGAGCTTACGGCTACACCTTC	CASVATGGRAYGYTF
TRBV11-2	.	TRBJ1-1	.	TGTGCCAGCAGCATCCCAGGGAGGGGTGAAGCTTTCTTT	CASSIPGRGEAFF
TRBV19	.	TRBJ1-5	.	TGTGCCAGTAGTATAATAGAGAGGAGTCAGCCCCAGCATTTT	CASSIIERSQPQHF
TRBV29-1	.	TRBJ1-4	TRBD1	TGCAGCGCTCGGGACAGCTTTTCAACTAATGAAAAACTGTTTTTT	CSARDSFSTNEKLFF
TRBV30	once	TRBJ1-5	.	TGTGCCTGGAGTGCTCCTTACACATTAAAATATAGCAATCAGCCCCAGCATTTT	CAWSAPYTLKYSNQPQHF
TRBV19	.	TRBJ1-5	.	TGTGCCAGCAGGGTAATCAAACCCCAGCATTTT	CASRVIKPQHF
TRBV5-6	.	TRBJ2-7	TRBD2	TGTGCCAGCAAGACGGGGGGCTACGAGCAGTACTTC	CASKTGGYEQYF
TRBV12-3/TRBV12-4	.	TRBJ2-7	.	TGTGCCAGCAGTTTACGGCAGGGGTACGAGCAGTACTTC	CASSLRQGYEQYF
TRBV7-6	once	TRBJ1-1	.	TGTGCCAGCAGCTTAGATCGCGGAACTGAAGCTTTCTTT	CASSLDRGTEAFF
TRBV9	.	TRBJ1-1	.	TGTGCCAGCAGCGCCTACGGGACTGGACGAATGAACACTGAAGCTTTCTTT	CASSAYGTGRMNTEAFF
TRBV28	.	TRBJ1-4	.	TGTGCCAGCAGCCCCCTTTCTAGACGGACAACTAATGAAAAACTGTTTTTT	CASSPLSRRTTNEKLFF
TRBV5-1	.	TRBJ1-6	.	TGCGCCAGTTCAAAAAGGGGATCCAACTCCTATAATTCACCCCTCCACTTT	CASSKRGSNSYNSPLHF
TRBV24-1	.	TRBJ1-1	TRBD1	TGTGCCACCAGTGGTCCTGGACAGGGGAGGTTATTCTTT	CATSGPGQGRLFF
TRBV7-2	.	TRBJ2-3	TRBD2	TGTGCCAGCAGCTCACAGTATCGTAGCGGGAACACAGATACGCAGTATTTT	CASSSQYRSGNTDTQYF
TRBV12-5	.	TRBJ2-6	.	TGTGCTAGTGGTTTGGTCCCCACGAGTGGGGCCAACGTCCTGACTTTC	CASGLVPTSGANVLTF
TRBV19	.	TRBJ2-2	.	TGTGCCAGTACCGTCGGCACCGGGGAGCTGTTTTTT	CASTVGTGELFF
TRBV4-2	.	TRBJ1-4	TRBD1	TGTGCCAGCAGCCAAGCTTGGACAGGGGTAGTTGAAAAACTGTTTTTT	CASSQAWTGVVEKLFF
TRBV4-1	.	TRBJ2-1	.	TGCGCCAGCAGCCTTCATCCTACCTACAATGAGCAGTTCTTC	CASSLHPTYNEQFF
TRBV19	.	TRBJ1-1	.	TGTGCCAGTAGTATGGTTAGGGGTAGCACTGAAGCTTTCTTT	CASSMVRGSTEAFF
TRBV11-3	.	TRBJ1-2	TRBD1	TGTGCCAGCAGCTTAGCACAGGGGGATGGCTACACCTTC	CASSLAQGDGYTF
TRBV6-4	.	TRBJ2-3	TRBD2	TGTGCCAGCAGTGACGGGGTTAGCGGGGGGGCCTTCACAGATACGCAGTATTTT	CASSDGVSGGAFTDTQYF
TRBV30	.	TRBJ1-2	.	TGTGCCTGGAGTCTTGGACAGTCCTATGGCTACACCTTC	CAWSLGQSYGYTF
TRBV12-3/TRBV12-4	once	TRBJ1-1	.	TGTGCCAGCAGTTTAATGGGGAGATCTGAAGCTTTCTTT	CASSLMGRSEAFF
TRBV6-2/TRBV6-3	.	TRBJ1-2	.	TGTGCCAGCAGTTACGCGGCTCGGGACTATGGCTACACCTTC	CASSYAARDYGYTF
TRBV7-9	.	TRBJ2-7	.	TGTGCCAGCAGCACTCAGACAGGTACCCACGAGCAGTACTTC	CASSTQTGTHEQYF
TRBV2	.	TRBJ2-3	.	TGTGCCAGCAGTGAGGGAGCAGGTACGCAGTATTTT	CASSEGAGTQYF
TRBV6-5	.	TRBJ1-5	.	TGTGCCTGCGGACAGAATAGCAATCAGCCCCAGCATTTT	CACGQNSNQPQHF
TRBV7-9	.	TRBJ2-5	TRBD1	TGTGCCAGCAGCCAGCCTACAGGGGGCGCAGGGGAGACCCAGTACTTC	CASSQPTGGAGETQYF
TRBV12-3/TRBV12-4	.	TRBJ1-1	.	TGTGCCAACAAACAGTACCAGAACACTGAAGCTTTCTTT	CANKQYQNTEAFF
TRBV20-1	.	TRBJ2-7	.	TGCAGTGCCCGAAAGAGGGCCGAGCAGTACTTC	CSARKRAEQYF
TRBV3-1/TRBV3-2	few	TRBJ1-3	.	TGTGCCACCGGGGACACTGGAAACACCATATATTTT	CATGDTGNTIYF
TRBV3-1/TRBV3-2	.	TRBJ2-3	TRBD2	TGTGCCAGCAGCCTACGACTAGCGGGGTACACAGATACGCAGTATTTT	CASSLRLAGYTDTQYF
TRBV4-2	.	TRBJ1-4	TRBD1	TGTGCCAGCAGCCAAGTGGGACAGGGGAATGAAAAACTGTTTTTT	CASSQVGQGNEKLFF
TRBV11-2	.	TRBJ2-7	.	TGTGCCAGCAGCTCGACAGGATCCTACGAGCAGTACTTC	CASSSTGSYEQYF
TRBV6-5	.	TRBJ2-7	.	TGTGCCAGCAGGAGGGCAGGCGATCTCTACGAGCAGTACTTC	CASRRAGDLYEQYF
TRBV5-6	few	TRBJ1-6	TRBD1	TGTGCCAGTCGGGACAGGGGGAATTCACCCCTCCACTTT	CASRDRGNSPLHF
TRBV6-2/TRBV6-3	.	TRBJ1-1	.	TGTGCCAGCAGCTCCCCGGGGACTGAAGCTTTCTTT	CASSSPGTEAFF
TRBV4-1	.	TRBJ2-5	.	TGCGCCAGCAGCCAAGATCACTATGAGACCCAGTACTTC	CASSQDHYETQYF
TRBV4-1	.	TRBJ2-1	TRBD2	TGCGCCAGCAGCCGAGGGAGTAGCGGGGGGGCCTACAATGAGCAGTTCTTC	CASSRGSSGGAYNEQFF
TRBV18	few	TRBJ1-1	TRBD1	TGTGCCAGCTCAGGACAGGGGGCGAACACTGAAGCTTTCTTT	CASSGQGANTEAFF
TRBV30	.	TRBJ1-4	.	TGTGCCTGGGAACCGGGAATGAGAGAAAAACTGTTTTTT	CAWEPGMREKLFF
TRBV10-3	.	TRBJ2-7	.	TGTGCCATCAGTTCAACAGGGATTTACGAGCAGTACTTC	CAISSTGIYEQYF
TRBV29-1	.	TRBJ2-6	.	TGCAGCGTTGATGAGCTGTCCTCTGGGGCCAACGTCCTGACTTTC	CSVDELSSGANVLTF
TRBV29-1	once	TRBJ1-1	TRBD1	TGCAGCGTTGAAACAGGGGTTAGTCTGAACACTGAAGCTTTCTTT	CSVETGVSLNTEAFF